The rows below give T cell receptor beta chains drawn from one sample of a study of cytotoxic CD8 clonotypes in ibrutinib-treated CLL. Measured with immunoSEQ multiplex PCR; TCRdb has only the in-frame clones, and not every one. This sample yields 200,000 or so clones, of which 79% are seen a single time; about an eighth belongs to the top ten. This specimen consisted of PBMCs, obtained after 12 months of ibrutinib treatment. The receptors were gathered from a human donor with chronic lymphocytic leukemia. Each CDR3 is given with its conserved first and last residue. D genes are given only for firm matches. Size is omitted from some rows. Given values are once, few, many or a class for expanded clones.

size: .
D: .
J: TRBJ1-5
V: TRBV5-5
DNA: TGTGCCAGCAGCCCAGACAGTTCACCACATCAGCCCCAGCATTTT
CDR3: CASSPDSSPHQPQHF

size: .
D: .
J: TRBJ2-1
V: TRBV5-4
DNA: TGTGCCAGCAGCCCTAACATACTTAACAATGAGCAGTTCTTC
CDR3: CASSPNILNNEQFF

size: few
D: TRBD1
J: TRBJ2-1
V: TRBV7-6
DNA: TGTGCCAGCAGCGTACAGGGGAATGAGCAGTTCTTC
CDR3: CASSVQGNEQFF

size: .
D: .
J: TRBJ1-2
V: TRBV27
DNA: TGTGCCAGCAGTTGGGGACCGGCTAACTATGGCTACACCTTC
CDR3: CASSWGPANYGYTF

size: once
D: .
J: TRBJ2-5
V: TRBV7-8
DNA: TGTGCCAGCAGCTTGATTGGCGGACAAGAGACCCAGTACTTC
CDR3: CASSLIGGQETQYF

size: .
D: .
J: TRBJ2-7
V: TRBV14
DNA: TGTGCCAGCAGCCCGATCCACTGGGGCGAGCAGTACTTC
CDR3: CASSPIHWGEQYF

size: .
D: TRBD1
J: TRBJ1-5
V: TRBV28
DNA: TGTGCCAGCAGTTCTGCCGGGACAGGGGTCTCCAATCAGCCCCAGCATTTT
CDR3: CASSSAGTGVSNQPQHF

size: .
D: .
J: TRBJ1-5
V: TRBV7-2
DNA: TGTGCCAGCAGCTTCGGGCAGGCGAGCAATCAGCCCCAGCATTTT
CDR3: CASSFGQASNQPQHF

size: .
D: TRBD1
J: TRBJ1-4
V: TRBV5-4
DNA: TGTGCCAGCAGCGCTCGACAGGGATCAACTAATGAAAAACTGTTTTTT
CDR3: CASSARQGSTNEKLFF

size: .
D: .
J: TRBJ1-1
V: TRBV6-6
DNA: TGTGCCAGCAGTTACCCCAGGGAGCAGAACACTGAAGCTTTCTTT
CDR3: CASSYPREQNTEAFF

size: once
D: TRBD1
J: TRBJ1-5
V: TRBV27
DNA: TGTGCCAGCAGTAAGGGGACAGGGGGAAATCAGCCCCAGCATTTT
CDR3: CASSKGTGGNQPQHF

size: .
D: .
J: TRBJ1-3
V: TRBV5-1
DNA: TGCGCCAGCAGCGACCAGGGACCTATCTCTGGAAACACCATATATTTT
CDR3: CASSDQGPISGNTIYF

size: few
D: .
J: TRBJ2-1
V: TRBV10-1
DNA: TGCGCCAGCAGTGGTACCCTCGCGGGTTACAATGAGCAGTTCTTC
CDR3: CASSGTLAGYNEQFF

size: few
D: .
J: TRBJ2-5
V: TRBV25-1
DNA: TGTGCCAGCAGTTTTGGAGAGACCCAGTACTTC
CDR3: CASSFGETQYF

size: .
D: .
J: TRBJ2-3
V: TRBV7-8
DNA: TGTGCCAGCAGCTTTCCGGGACGGGAAGGGTATTTT
CDR3: CASSFPGREGYF

size: .
D: TRBD1
J: TRBJ1-2
V: TRBV29-1
DNA: TGCAGCGTTGGACAGGGGGCGTTTGGCTACACCTTC
CDR3: CSVGQGAFGYTF

size: .
D: TRBD1
J: TRBJ2-7
V: TRBV5-4
DNA: TGTGCCAGCAGCTCTCCGGGACAGGAAAGCTACGAGCAGTACTTC
CDR3: CASSSPGQESYEQYF

size: .
D: .
J: TRBJ2-3
V: TRBV7-9
DNA: TGTGCCAGCAGCTCCTGGGGAAGCACAGATACGCAGTATTTT
CDR3: CASSSWGSTDTQYF

size: .
D: .
J: TRBJ1-3
V: TRBV6-1
DNA: TGTGCCTCGGAGGGTGGGGAAGGAAACACCATATATTTT
CDR3: CASEGGEGNTIYF

size: .
D: .
J: TRBJ2-1
V: TRBV5-6
DNA: TGTGCCAGCAGCTTGTATAGAGGCGATGAGCAGTTCTTC
CDR3: CASSLYRGDEQFF

size: .
D: TRBD1
J: TRBJ1-2
V: TRBV6-1
DNA: TGTGCCACCCTACGGGACAGGGAGATTTTCTATGGCTACACCTTC
CDR3: CATLRDREIFYGYTF

size: .
D: .
J: TRBJ1-3
V: TRBV18
DNA: TGTGCCAGCTCAACTACCCTGGGACAATCTGGAAACACCATATATTTT
CDR3: CASSTTLGQSGNTIYF

size: .
D: TRBD2
J: TRBJ2-2
V: TRBV9
DNA: TGTGCCAGCAGCGTAGGAGTGACTAGCGTTACCGGGGAGCTGTTTTTT
CDR3: CASSVGVTSVTGELFF

size: .
D: TRBD2
J: TRBJ2-7
V: TRBV5-1
DNA: TGCGCCAGCAGCTTGAGGGGGACTAGCGGAGCCGAGCAGTACTTC
CDR3: CASSLRGTSGAEQYF

size: .
D: .
J: TRBJ1-1
V: TRBV2
DNA: TGTGCCAGCAGTGTATTACTTCCGCGGGCTTTCTTT
CDR3: CASSVLLPRAFF

size: .
D: TRBD1
J: TRBJ1-5
V: TRBV27
DNA: TGTGCCAGCAGTCCGACAGGGACGGGGCCCCAGCATTTT
CDR3: CASSPTGTGPQHF

size: .
D: .
J: TRBJ2-7
V: TRBV27
DNA: TGTGCCAGCAGTCCCCTGGGGGGGCTCGGTTTCTCCTACGAGCAGTACTTC
CDR3: CASSPLGGLGFSYEQYF

size: .
D: TRBD1
J: TRBJ2-6
V: TRBV5-1
DNA: TGCGCCAGCAGCGACCGGGACAGGGGGTTCGGGGCCAACGTCCTGACTTTC
CDR3: CASSDRDRGFGANVLTF

size: few
D: .
J: TRBJ1-2
V: TRBV20-1
DNA: TGCAGTGCTAGGGGCGCGCGGGGCTACACCTTC
CDR3: CSARGARGYTF

size: .
D: .
J: TRBJ2-5
V: TRBV7-8
DNA: TGTGCCAGCAGCTTAGTAGCGTACCAAGAGACCCAGTACTTC
CDR3: CASSLVAYQETQYF

size: .
D: .
J: TRBJ1-5
V: TRBV9
DNA: TGTGCCAGCAGCATCGGGGGAGGGCCCCAGCATTTT
CDR3: CASSIGGGPQHF

size: .
D: .
J: TRBJ2-7
V: TRBV21-1
DNA: TGTGCCAGCAGCCCCCTCTTCGCCGGGACAGGGACCCACGAGCAGTACTTC
CDR3: CASSPLFAGTGTHEQYF

size: .
D: .
J: TRBJ1-1
V: TRBV7-9
DNA: TGTGCCAGCAGCTTAGCTCTCGCGGGGAACACTGAAGCTTTCTTT
CDR3: CASSLALAGNTEAFF

size: .
D: .
J: TRBJ1-1
V: TRBV7-6
DNA: TGTGCCAGCAGCTTAGATCCAGGGACGAACACTGAAGCTTTCTTT
CDR3: CASSLDPGTNTEAFF

size: .
D: TRBD1
J: TRBJ2-1
V: TRBV10-3
DNA: TGTGCCATCATCGGGACAGGGTCGAATGAGCAGTTCTTC
CDR3: CAIIGTGSNEQFF

size: .
D: TRBD2
J: TRBJ2-5
V: TRBV14
DNA: TGTGCCAGCAGCCAAGGATGGGCGGGAGGAGAGACCCAGTACTTC
CDR3: CASSQGWAGGETQYF

size: .
D: .
J: TRBJ1-2
V: TRBV19
DNA: TGTGCCAGTAGAAGAAGGGGCTTTGGGTATGGCTACACCTTC
CDR3: CASRRRGFGYGYTF

size: .
D: .
J: TRBJ2-5
V: TRBV6-5
DNA: TGTGCCAGCAGTTACTCGGTCGCAGGGGGGGCGGAGACCCAGTACTTC
CDR3: CASSYSVAGGAETQYF

size: .
D: TRBD2
J: TRBJ2-7
V: TRBV7-9
DNA: TGTGCCAGCAGCGGACACTTTAGCGGGAGGTTCTACGAGCAGTACTTC
CDR3: CASSGHFSGRFYEQYF

size: .
D: .
J: TRBJ1-4
V: TRBV28
DNA: TGTGCCAGCAGCCGGCAGGGAATTCCCAATGAAAAACTGTTTTTT
CDR3: CASSRQGIPNEKLFF

size: .
D: .
J: TRBJ2-7
V: TRBV7-6
DNA: TGTGCCAGCAGCTTACTTCAGGGAAACTACGAGCAGTACTTC
CDR3: CASSLLQGNYEQYF